This is a list of T cell receptor beta chains from one sample in a study of blood T cell repertoires in COVID-19. Clones were read by immunoSEQ multiplex PCR, and TCRdb kept only the in-frame ones, dropping some. This table has under 250,000 clones, around 88% appearing once. Sequenced sample: peripheral blood. Receptor source: a woman between 25 and 40 years old with COVID-19, enrolled during active disease. CDR3s leave out the opening cysteine and the closing phenylalanine or tryptophan.

CDR3: ASKGAGNTEAF; V: TRBV2; J: TRBJ1-1
CDR3: ASRISFNQPQH; V: TRBV6-6; J: TRBJ1-5
CDR3: ASSDPSGSNNNEQF; V: TRBV25-1; J: TRBJ2-1
CDR3: ASSPVAGSYEQY; V: TRBV5-8; J: TRBJ2-7
CDR3: AWSLGQLYGYT; V: TRBV30; J: TRBJ1-2
CDR3: ASSLSRGPYGYT; V: TRBV27; J: TRBJ1-2
CDR3: ASSLFVGINQPQH; V: TRBV7-2; J: TRBJ1-5
CDR3: ASSVAGDGQRKF; V: TRBV9; J: TRBJ2-1
CDR3: ASRGLAGDEQF; V: TRBV27; J: TRBJ2-1
CDR3: ASSMVGGRHGSYNEQF; V: TRBV19; J: TRBJ2-1
CDR3: SLSDSYHYNEQF; V: TRBV29-1; J: TRBJ2-1
CDR3: ASSASDETQY; V: TRBV5-4; J: TRBJ2-5
CDR3: ASIIRRDFYGYT; V: TRBV6-5; J: TRBJ1-2
CDR3: ASSETLGAEAF; V: TRBV2; J: TRBJ1-1
CDR3: ASSLVGLATSTDTQY; V: TRBV7-2; J: TRBJ2-3
CDR3: ASSLTAHRGLGETQY; V: TRBV27; J: TRBJ2-5
CDR3: ASMRSSGGDYEQY; V: TRBV6-5; J: TRBJ2-7
CDR3: SVEVLRTGTEAF; V: TRBV29-1; J: TRBJ1-1
CDR3: ASSQGTGLHTDTQY; V: TRBV4-1; J: TRBJ2-3
CDR3: SVAKVQGQPNTEAF; V: TRBV29-1; J: TRBJ1-1
CDR3: ASSQDPGGLYGYT; V: TRBV4-1; J: TRBJ1-2
CDR3: ASWTGGVQPQH; V: TRBV28; J: TRBJ1-5